The clone carrying this T cell receptor (beta chain) was seen a single time. Its antigen is as yet unknown. TCRdb's table, derived via immunoSEQ multiplex PCR, lists solely in-frame clones and lacks some. Here the sample spans approximately 180,000 clones, approximately 92% being singletons. The entry originates in a study of T cell responses to AZD1222 COVID-19 vaccine. Study conclusions and caveats: Of spike-specific TCRs, nearly half reportedly target regions left unmutated in variants. With two AZD1222 doses given, Spike-specific TCR breadth and depth both rose. Dominant at 160-218 and 743-854, vaccine-associated CD4 TCRs also spanned spike. Clonal diversity was possibly underestimated, and white British individuals and females predominated among donors.

The receptor was derived from an adult who received the MenACWY meningococcal vaccine as a control. Sample: peripheral blood, taken 28 days after the second dose of the MenACWY control vaccine.

CDR3 nucleotide sequence: TGTGCCACATCGTACCTAGCGGGGGCGTACAATGAGCAGTTCTTC. This sequence encodes CATSYLAGAYNEQFF. The V gene is TRBV6-5, the J gene TRBJ2-1; 10 bases agree with TRBD2. This CDR3 contains 15 residues. Germline assignment: CDR1 MNHEY and CDR2 SVGAGI. Trimming at V came to 10 bases and at J to 4 bases, leaving 10 bases not matched to a gene.